A selection of T cell receptor beta chains follows, all from one sample in a study of blood T cell repertoires in COVID-19. Clones were sequenced by immunoSEQ multiplex PCR, and TCRdb holds only the in-frame ones, with some missing. Counted here are roughly 370,000 clones, approximately 90% occurring once; the ten biggest clones make up about 9.4%. Source material: PBMCs or T cells enriched from blood (not recorded which). Receptors originate from a woman between 45 and 65 years old who had recovered from COVID-19. CDR3s include the opening cysteine and the closing phenylalanine or tryptophan. D genes are given only for firm matches. The size entry is marked missing in some rows and otherwise reads once, few, many or a size class.

j_call,clone_size,v_call,d_call,cdr3_nt,cdr3_aa
TRBJ1-1,-,TRBV3-1/TRBV3-2,-,TGTGCCAGCAGCCAAGCGGGGGACACTGAAGCTTTCTTT,CASSQAGDTEAFF
TRBJ1-4,-,TRBV5-5,-,TGTGCCAGCAGCTTGACAGGGTGGCTCTCGGCTACTAATGAAAAACTGTTTTTT,CASSLTGWLSATNEKLFF
TRBJ1-2,-,TRBV28,TRBD1,TGTGCCAGCAGTCCGTTACAGGGGCTCGGCTATGGCTACACCTTC,CASSPLQGLGYGYTF
TRBJ1-1,-,TRBV11-3,-,TGTGCCAGCAGCTTAGGAGGGTCAGGGAACACTGAAGCTTTCTTT,CASSLGGSGNTEAFF
TRBJ1-1,-,TRBV12-3/TRBV12-4,-,TGTGCCAGCACCTTAAGCTGGAACACTGAAGCTTTCTTT,CASTLSWNTEAFF
TRBJ2-7,-,TRBV2,-,TGTGCCAGCAGTGAAATCGGCGGGGTCGGGGAGCAGTACTTC,CASSEIGGVGEQYF
TRBJ1-1,-,TRBV4-3,-,TGCGCCAGCAGCCAAGCAGGGGACACTGAAGCTTTCTTT,CASSQAGDTEAFF
TRBJ1-1,-,TRBV29-1,-,TGCAGCGGGAAGCCCACGGACTTTGGGAACACTGAAGCTTTCTTT,CSGKPTDFGNTEAFF
TRBJ1-1,-,TRBV4-2,TRBD1,TGTGCCAGCAGCCGCTCACAGGGGCGGACTGAAGCTTTCTTT,CASSRSQGRTEAFF
TRBJ2-2,few,TRBV18,TRBD2,TGTGCCAGCTCACCTCGGGGGACTAGCGGGTTCGGCGGGGAGCTGTTTTTT,CASSPRGTSGFGGELFF
TRBJ2-5,-,TRBV27,-,TGTGCCAGCAGTGGCCAAAAGCAGGGAGAGACCCAGTACTTC,CASSGQKQGETQYF
TRBJ1-2,-,TRBV28,-,TGTGCCAGCAGTTTCCAGGGCCGATATGGCTACACCTTC,CASSFQGRYGYTF
TRBJ2-7,-,TRBV19,-,TGTGCCAGTAGTATGCTGGAAGTCCCACGGGGCGAGCAGTACTTC,CASSMLEVPRGEQYF
TRBJ2-7,once,TRBV28,TRBD2,TGTGCCAGCAGGACTAGCGGGAACTACGAGCAGTACTTC,CASRTSGNYEQYF
TRBJ1-2,-,TRBV5-8,-,TGTGCCAGCGGTCGCGTGAACTATGGCTACACCTTC,CASGRVNYGYTF
TRBJ2-7,once,TRBV4-1,TRBD1,TGCGCCAGCAGCCCTGGGGACAGGGCCGACGGCGGCTACGAGCAGTACTTC,CASSPGDRADGGYEQYF
TRBJ1-4,-,TRBV29-1,-,TGCAGCGTTGTGATGACTTGGAGTGAAAAACTGTTTTTT,CSVVMTWSEKLFF
TRBJ1-4,-,TRBV9,TRBD1,TGTGCCAGCAGCGTTGACAGGGGCGGAAATGAAAAACTGTTTTTT,CASSVDRGGNEKLFF
TRBJ1-2,once,TRBV18,TRBD1,TGTGCCAGCTCCGACCTCTGGACAGGGTTTGAGTATGGCTACACCTTC,CASSDLWTGFEYGYTF
TRBJ1-1,once,TRBV18,TRBD1,TGTGCCAGCTCACCAGACAGGGTGATCACTGAAGCTTTCTTT,CASSPDRVITEAFF
TRBJ1-3,-,TRBV4-1,-,TGCGCCAGCAGCCAACATAATACGGAGGGGAACACCATATATTTT,CASSQHNTEGNTIYF
TRBJ1-5,-,TRBV7-9,TRBD1,TGTGCCAGCAGCCCAAACACCGGGACAGGCAATCAGCCCCAGCATTTT,CASSPNTGTGNQPQHF
TRBJ2-1,-,TRBV11-1,-,TGTGCCAGCAGCCAGAGACAGGCTGCCGGTGAGCAGTTCTTC,CASSQRQAAGEQFF
TRBJ1-4,once,TRBV5-1,-,TGCGCCAGCAGCCCTGGACTGAGCCAGAATGAAAAACTGTTTTTT,CASSPGLSQNEKLFF
TRBJ1-2,-,TRBV6-6,-,TGTGCCAGCAGTCCCTCGAAGCAGGCGGGTTGGCGTCGTGGCTACACCTTC,CASSPSKQAGWRRGYTF
TRBJ1-1,-,TRBV19,-,TGTGCCAGTAGTCATACCGGGGTGGGGACTGAAGCTTTCTTT,CASSHTGVGTEAFF
TRBJ1-4,-,TRBV5-1,-,TGCGCCAGCAGCGTCACAGGGTTTCTGAATGAAAAACTGTTTTTT,CASSVTGFLNEKLFF
TRBJ2-2,-,TRBV5-1,-,TGCGCCAGCATGGGACTGAACACCGGGGAGCTGTTTTTT,CASMGLNTGELFF
TRBJ2-3,-,TRBV6-5,-,TGTGCCAGCAGCATCTACTCGATCCCAACTAATACGCAGTATTTT,CASSIYSIPTNTQYF
TRBJ1-1,once,TRBV19,-,TGTGCCAGTAGCTTGGGGGGGATAATGAACACTGAAGCTTTCTTT,CASSLGGIMNTEAFF
TRBJ1-4,-,TRBV19,-,TGTGCCAGTAGTATTACTGTCTTGGATGAAAAACTGTTTTTT,CASSITVLDEKLFF
TRBJ2-3,-,TRBV3-1/TRBV3-2,TRBD2,TGTGCCAGCAGCCAAGGAATTAGCGGGGGATCTAGCACAGATACGCAGTATTTT,CASSQGISGGSSTDTQYF
TRBJ2-1,-,TRBV7-3,TRBD2,TGTGCCAGCAGCCCCATAACGGGGGGTGTTAAGCGGGGGATCAATGAGCAGTTCTTC,CASSPITGGVKRGINEQFF
TRBJ2-7,-,TRBV29-1,TRBD1,TGCAGCGTTGCGGGACAGGGGAAGGGCAACGAGCAGTACTTC,CSVAGQGKGNEQYF
TRBJ2-2,-,TRBV7-8,-,TGTGCCAGCAGCTCACCCCTGGACATCGGCACCGGGGAGCTGTTTTTT,CASSSPLDIGTGELFF
TRBJ2-1,-,TRBV4-2,-,TGTGCCAGCAGCCCGGGACTTCAATACAATGAGCAGTTCTTC,CASSPGLQYNEQFF
TRBJ2-7,-,TRBV27,-,TGTGCCAGCAGTTCGGAGGCAGGCTCCCACGAGCAGTACTTC,CASSSEAGSHEQYF
TRBJ1-5,-,TRBV24-1,TRBD1,TGTGCCACCAGTGAGTGGGACCAGGGGGCGCGACAGCCCCAGCATTTT,CATSEWDQGARQPQHF
TRBJ1-4,-,TRBV15,-,TGTGCCACCAGCAGAGATCAGGACAGCGGAGAAAAACTGTTTTTT,CATSRDQDSGEKLFF
TRBJ1-5,-,TRBV15,TRBD1,TGTGCCACCAGCAGAGATCTTTTCAGGGGGAGGCAGCCCCAGCATTTT,CATSRDLFRGRQPQHF
TRBJ1-1,-,TRBV6-5,-,TGTGCCAGCAGTTACCCTAGGACGGGGAGGAACACTGAAGCTTTCTTT,CASSYPRTGRNTEAFF
TRBJ1-5,once,TRBV5-5,-,TGTGCCAGCAGCTTGAGTCGTTCAGGAGGACAGCCCCAGCATTTT,CASSLSRSGGQPQHF
TRBJ1-2,-,TRBV5-1,TRBD1,TGCGCCAGCAGCTTGGTTTTGGGACAGGCGTTAGGCTACACCTTC,CASSLVLGQALGYTF
TRBJ2-7,-,TRBV27,-,TGTGCCAGCAGCACGGGACATAACGAGCAGTACTTC,CASSTGHNEQYF
TRBJ2-1,-,TRBV30,TRBD1,TGTGCCTGGAGTTTCCCTGGGACAGGGAATATCTTC,CAWSFPGTGNIF